This T cell receptor beta chain was sequenced for a study of OX40 agonist ivuxolimab in advanced cancers. Points on this clone: Its specificity is unknown.

Some clones are missing from TCRdb's copy, which holds only in-frame ones; the method was immunoSEQ multiplex PCR. The sample contains 30,000 to 45,000 clones, 87% of which appear only once. The study's findings and limits: Nonresponders, in some cases, also had low normalized T-cell clonal expansion.

In germline, CDR1 is MNHNS, CDR2 SASEGT. V trimming: 4 bases; J trimming: 7 bases; junction bases outside the gene matches: 8. CDR3 length equals 15 residues. The origin of this receptor is an adult with an advanced solid tumor such as melanoma, head and neck, liver or kidney cancer. J is TRBJ1-5 and V is TRBV6-1; 9 nucleotides align to TRBD1. The material sequenced was CD4+ or CD8+ T cells sorted from blood, taken in a trial of the OX40 agonist ivuxolimab. In DNA form, the CDR3 reads TGTGCCAGCAGTGTTACTACAGGGGGCGGGCAGCCCCAGCATTTT. Translating it yields CASSVTTGGGQPQHF.